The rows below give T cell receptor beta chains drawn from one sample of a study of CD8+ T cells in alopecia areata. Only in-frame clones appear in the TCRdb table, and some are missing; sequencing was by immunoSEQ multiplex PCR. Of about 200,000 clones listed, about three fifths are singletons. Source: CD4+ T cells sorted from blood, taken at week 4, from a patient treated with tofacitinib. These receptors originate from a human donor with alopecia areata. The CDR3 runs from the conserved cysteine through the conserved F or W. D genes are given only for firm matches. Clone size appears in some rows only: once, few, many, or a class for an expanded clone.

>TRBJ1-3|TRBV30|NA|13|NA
CACAGQSGNTIYF
TGTGCCTGCGCGGGACAATCTGGAAACACCATATATTTT
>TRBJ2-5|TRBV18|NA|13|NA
CASSLGTEETQYF
TGTGCCAGCTCCCTCGGGACCGAAGAGACCCAGTACTTC
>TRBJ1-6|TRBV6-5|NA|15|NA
CASTPLSRVRSPLHF
TGTGCCAGCACTCCTTTGTCCCGCGTTCGGTCACCCCTCCACTTT
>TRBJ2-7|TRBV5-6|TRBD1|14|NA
CASRGGQGLYEQYF
TGTGCCAGCCGCGGGGGACAGGGTCTCTACGAGCAGTACTTC
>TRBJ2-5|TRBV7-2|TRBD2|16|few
CASSLQRGAGGETQYF
TGTGCCAGCAGCTTACAGCGGGGGGCCGGAGGGGAGACCCAGTACTTC
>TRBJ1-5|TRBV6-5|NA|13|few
CASSYTEHQPQHF
TGTGCCAGCAGTTATACAGAACATCAGCCCCAGCATTTT
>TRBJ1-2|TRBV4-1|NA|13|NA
CASSNPGRVGYTF
TGCGCCAGCAGCAACCCTGGCAGGGTTGGCTACACCTTC
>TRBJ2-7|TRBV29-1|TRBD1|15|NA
CSVEDRQGAPREQYF
TGCAGCGTTGAAGATCGTCAGGGGGCGCCTCGGGAGCAGTACTTC
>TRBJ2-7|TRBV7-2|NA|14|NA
CASGGDMPPYEQYF
TGTGCCAGCGGCGGGGACATGCCTCCCTACGAGCAGTACTTC
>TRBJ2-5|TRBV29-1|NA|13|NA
CSVRGQLQETQYF
TGCAGCGTGAGAGGGCAGCTACAAGAGACCCAGTACTTC
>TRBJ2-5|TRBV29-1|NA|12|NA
CSATVIMETQYF
TGCAGCGCCACCGTGATTATGGAGACCCAGTACTTC
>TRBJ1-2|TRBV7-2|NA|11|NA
CASSLGRGYTF
TGTGCCAGCAGCTTAGGGAGGGGCTACACCTTC
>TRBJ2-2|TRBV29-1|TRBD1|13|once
CSIDRGYTGELFF
TGCAGCATTGACAGGGGTTACACCGGGGAGCTGTTTTTT
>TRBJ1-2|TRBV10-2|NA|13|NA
CASSVDRTIGYTF
TGCGCCAGCAGTGTGGACCGGACTATAGGCTACACCTTC
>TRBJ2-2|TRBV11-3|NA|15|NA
CASSIGAGYTGELFF
TGTGCCAGCAGCATCGGAGCAGGGTACACCGGGGAGCTGTTTTTT
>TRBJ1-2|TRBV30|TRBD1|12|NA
CAWTQTGSGYTF
TGTGCCTGGACCCAGACAGGGAGTGGCTACACCTTC
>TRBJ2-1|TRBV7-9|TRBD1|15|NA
CASSLGQGNYNEQFF
TGTGCCAGCAGCTTAGGACAGGGAAACTACAATGAGCAGTTCTTC
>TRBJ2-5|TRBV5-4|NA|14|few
CASSQDSDQETQYF
TGTGCCAGCAGCCAGGACAGCGACCAAGAGACCCAGTACTTC
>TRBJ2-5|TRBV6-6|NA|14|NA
CAISDQLDQETQYF
TGTGCCATCAGTGATCAACTAGATCAAGAGACCCAGTACTTC
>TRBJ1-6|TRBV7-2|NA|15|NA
CASSAHRVEDSPLHF
TGTGCCAGCAGCGCACACAGGGTGGAGGATTCACCCCTCCACTTT
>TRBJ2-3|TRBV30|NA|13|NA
CALLVAGTDTQYF
TGTGCCTTGTTGGTAGCGGGCACAGATACGCAGTATTTT
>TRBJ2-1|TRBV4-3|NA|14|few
CASSQLGGVNEQFF
TGCGCCAGCAGCCAACTGGGGGGCGTGAATGAGCAGTTCTTC
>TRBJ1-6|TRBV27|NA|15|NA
CASSLRPPGNSPLHF
TGTGCCAGCAGTTTGCGGCCCCCCGGAAATTCACCCCTCCACTTT
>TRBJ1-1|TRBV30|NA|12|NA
CAWQGLNTEAFF
TGTGCCTGGCAGGGTTTGAACACTGAAGCTTTCTTT
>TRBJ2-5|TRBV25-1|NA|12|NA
CASSRSQETQYF
TGTGCCAGCAGTCGCAGTCAAGAGACCCAGTACTTC
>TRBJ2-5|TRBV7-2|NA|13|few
CASSSSPQETQYF
TGTGCCAGCAGCTCCTCCCCCCAAGAGACCCAGTACTTC
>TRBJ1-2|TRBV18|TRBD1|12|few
CASSNDRAGYTF
TGTGCCAGCTCAAACGACAGGGCTGGCTACACCTTC
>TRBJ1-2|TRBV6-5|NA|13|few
CASSYSYGEGYTF
TGTGCCAGCAGTTACTCGTATGGGGAAGGCTACACCTTC
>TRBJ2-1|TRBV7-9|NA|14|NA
CASSLEAGRDEQFF
TGTGCCAGCAGCTTAGAGGCCGGCAGGGATGAGCAGTTCTTC
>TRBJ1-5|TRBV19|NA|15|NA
CASRPHGVNNQPQHF
TGTGCCAGTAGACCACATGGGGTCAACAATCAGCCCCAGCATTTT
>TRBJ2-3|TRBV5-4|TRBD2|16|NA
CASSPRTSHLFDTQYF
TGTGCCAGCAGCCCCCGGACTAGCCATTTATTTGATACGCAGTATTTT
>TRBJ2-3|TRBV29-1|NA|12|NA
CSVLPETDTQYF
TGCAGCGTTCTCCCCGAAACAGATACGCAGTATTTT
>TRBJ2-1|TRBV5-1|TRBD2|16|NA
CASSLAPRGGGNEQFF
TGCGCCAGCAGCTTGGCCCCACGTGGCGGGGGCAATGAGCAGTTCTTC
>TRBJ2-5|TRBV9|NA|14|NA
CASSLRDRGETQYF
TGTGCCAGCAGCCTCCGGGACCGCGGGGAGACCCAGTACTTC
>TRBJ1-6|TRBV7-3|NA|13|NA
CASSLAGDSPLHF
TGTGCCAGCAGCTTAGCGGGTGATTCACCCCTCCACTTT
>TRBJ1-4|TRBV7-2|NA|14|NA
CASSLGSRSEKLFF
TGTGCCAGCAGCTTAGGCTCCAGAAGTGAAAAACTGTTTTTT
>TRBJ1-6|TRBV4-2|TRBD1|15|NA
CASSQSDREGSPLHF
TGTGCCAGCAGCCAGTCGGACAGGGAAGGTTCACCCCTCCACTTT
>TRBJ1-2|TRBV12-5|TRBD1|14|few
CASGLDRGLYGYTF
TGTGCTAGTGGTTTGGACAGGGGCCTGTATGGCTACACCTTC
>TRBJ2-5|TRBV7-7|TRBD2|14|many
CASSLDGGARAQYF
TGTGCTAGCAGCTTAGACGGGGGGGCTCGGGCCCAGTACTTC
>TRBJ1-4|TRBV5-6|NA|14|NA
CASSPRATNEKLFF
TGTGCCAGCAGCCCCCGAGCAACTAATGAAAAACTGTTTTTT
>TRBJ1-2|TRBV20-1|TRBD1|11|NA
CRVGTGYGYTF
TGCAGGGTCGGGACAGGCTATGGCTACACCTTC
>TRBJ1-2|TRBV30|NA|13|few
CAWSEAGVSGYTF
TGTGCCTGGAGTGAGGCAGGTGTGAGCGGCTACACCTTC
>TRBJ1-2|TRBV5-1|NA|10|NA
CASIADGYTF
TGCGCCAGCATAGCCGATGGCTACACCTTC
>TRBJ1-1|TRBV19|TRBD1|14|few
CASSVTGGRTEAFF
TGTGCCAGTAGTGTGACAGGGGGAAGGACTGAAGCTTTCTTT
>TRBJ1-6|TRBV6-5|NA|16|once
CASSYWQDRVNSPLHF
TGTGCCAGCAGTTACTGGCAAGACAGAGTTAATTCACCCCTCCACTTT
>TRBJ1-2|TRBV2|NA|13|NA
CASRAFANYGYTF
TGTGCCAGCAGGGCCTTCGCTAACTATGGCTACACCTTC
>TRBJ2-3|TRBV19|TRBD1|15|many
CASSPRDRNTDTQYF
TGTGCCAGTAGTCCCCGGGACAGAAACACAGATACGCAGTATTTT
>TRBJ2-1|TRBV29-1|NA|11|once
CSVSPYNEQFF
TGCAGCGTTAGTCCGTACAATGAGCAGTTCTTC
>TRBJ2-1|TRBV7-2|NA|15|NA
CASSPDGWGINEQFF
TGTGCCAGCAGCCCCGACGGGTGGGGGATAAATGAGCAGTTCTTC
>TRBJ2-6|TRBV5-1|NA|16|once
CASSLAQVVGANVLTF
TGCGCCAGCAGCTTGGCCCAGGTTGTTGGGGCCAACGTCCTGACTTTC
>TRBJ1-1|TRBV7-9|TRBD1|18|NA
CASSSQGARGSAFTEAFF
TGTGCCAGCAGCTCCCAGGGGGCGCGGGGTTCAGCCTTCACTGAAGCTTTCTTT